This record concerns one T cell receptor beta chain sequence. In the authors' workflow: Reference gene primer amplification yielded estimated nucleated cell counts. Sequencing was performed with immunoSEQ multiplex PCR; in TCRdb, only in-frame clones are kept and a portion is missing. The DNA was the basis for D and trimming; V, J and clone size are from that table. This repertoire shows over 200,000 clones, approximately 80% found once; its top ten account for less than 20%. This record belongs to a study of blood T cell repertoires in COVID-19. CDR1 is LNHDA, CDR2 SQIVND, per germline (reference sequence). CDR3 length: 13 residues. V was trimmed by 2 bases and J by 5 bases, leaving 9 bases between them.

Sequenced material: peripheral blood. The rearrangement uses TRBV19 and TRBJ2-5; D call uncertain. This clonotype originated in an elderly woman with active or convalescent COVID-19. This CDR3 reads CASSISPAETQYF. The CDR3 DNA sequence: TGTGCCAGTAGTATATCCCCAGCGGAGACCCAGTACTTC. Variable domain in full (rest from reference TRBV19 and TRBJ2-5): DGGITQSPKYLFRKEGQNVTLSCEQNLNHDAMYWYRQDPGQGLRLIYYSQIVNDFQKGDIAEGYSVSREKKESFPLTVTSAQKNPTAFYLCASSISPAETQYFGPGTRLLVL.